Following are 21 T cell receptor beta chains from one sample sequenced in a study of T cells after yellow fever vaccination. TCRdb fed the 5' RACE reads into MiXCR, producing one record per CDR3 protein. The table has approximately 32,000 distinct CDR3 sequences, less than 8% seen once; the top ten hold about 20%. This specimen was PBMCs, either bulk or a sorted T-cell subset (CD4+, CD8+, memory, or dextramer-sorted; not recorded which), taken on the day of the first yellow fever vaccination. These receptors all stem from a man between 18 and 29 years old who received the YFV17D yellow fever vaccine.

The chain joins TRBV7-2 to TRBJ1-2, with TRBD1 identical over 8 bases. Germline trimming cut 5 bases from V and 4 bases from J; bases unmatched to any gene: 6. The V gene's germline CDR1 is SGHTA and CDR2 FQGNSA. The CDR3 spans 14 residues. CDR3 sequence: CASSPAGQAYGYTF. The CDR3 region has the DNA TGTGCCAGCAGCCCGGCGGGACAGGCCTATGGCTACACCTTC.

This clonotype was seen many times. This chain links TRBV24-1 with TRBJ2-1; 7 bases are shared with TRBD1. J gave up 9 bases and V 3 bases, and 4 bases lay outside the gene matches. Germline loops: CDR1 KGHDR, CDR2 SFDVKD. This CDR3 spans 13 amino acids. The CDR3 bases are TGTGCCACCAGTGATGCCGCAGGGGGTGAGCAGTTCTTC. The encoded protein is CATSDAAGGEQFF.

At least ten counts were recorded for this clonotype. The chain recombines TRBV19 with TRBJ1-5; a weak D match, TRBD1 (5 bases). CDR1 is LNHDA and CDR2 is SQIVND in the germline V gene (reference sequence). CDR3 length: 13 residues. Trimming removed 3 bases at V and 7 bases at J, with 10 bases between. CDR3 loop: CASSIQGGQPQHF. CDR3 DNA: TGTGCCAGTAGTATCCAGGGTGGGCAGCCCCAGCATTTT.

This clonotype has ten or more counts. The rearrangement links TRBV6-1 to TRBJ1-1; D perhaps matches TRBD1 (5 bases). The CDR3 consists of 14 residues. CDR1 and CDR2 from the germline V gene are MNHNS and SASEGT. Trimming removed 8 bases from V and 0 bases from J, with 13 bases in between. The CDR3 here is CASYTRVMNTEAFF. Here the CDR3 DNA reads TGTGCCAGCTATACCAGGGTGATGAACACTGAAGCTTTCTTT.

This clonotype was seen only a few times. The chain uses TRBV25-1 and TRBJ1-2, with no clear D. V was pared by 0 bases and J by 8 bases, with 16 bases between. This CDR3 region has 15 residues. Germline V gene data show CDR1 as MGHDK and CDR2 as SYGVNS. The CDR3 DNA sequence: TGTGCCAGCAGTGAATACATTACGAGCTTTATGGGCTACACCTTC. This translates into CASSEYITSFMGYTF.

The table lists this clonotype with many counts. The CDR3 is CASCSPTASNTEAFF. CDR3 bases: TGTGCCAGTTGTAGTCCGACAGCATCGAACACTGAAGCTTTCTTT. The chain has TRBV19 and TRBJ1-1; tentative D call: TRBD1 (5 bases). The CDR3 consists of 15 residues. In germline, CDR1 is LNHDA, CDR2 SQIVND (reference sequence). V was clipped by 8 bases and J by 1 base, with 17 bases between them.

The chain has TRBV4-3 and TRBJ1-2; TRBD1 aligns across 8 bases. CDR3 length: 14 residues. Germline V gives CDR1 LGHNA, CDR2 YSLEER. Germline trimming cut 3 bases from V and 3 bases from J; bases unmatched to any gene: 3. The CDR3 DNA reads as TGCGCCAGCAGCCACTCGACAGGGGACTATGGCTACACCTTC. Translating gives CASSHSTGDYGYTF.

Details on this clonotype: One junction end disagrees with the germline gene, perhaps due to a read error. This chain links TRBV5-1 with TRBJ2-3; 9 nucleotides match TRBD2. The CDR3 is made up of 15 amino acids. Germline loops: CDR1 SGHRS, CDR2 YFSETQ. As DNA, the CDR3 is TGCTCCAGCAGCTTGGGGCGGGGGGGGTCAGATACGCAGTATTTT. Protein sequence: CSSSLGRGGSDTQYF.

Only a few counts were recorded for this clonotype. This chain connects TRBV10-3 to TRBJ2-7; 11 nucleotides agree with TRBD2. V gave up 2 bases and J gave up 2 bases; unmatched junction bases: 5. Per germline, CDR1 ENHRY and CDR2 SYGVKD. The CDR3 runs 16 residues. CDR3: CAISEGSTSGAYEQYF. The CDR3 DNA sequence: TGTGCCATCAGTGAGGGGTCGACTAGCGGGGCCTACGAGCAGTACTTC.

This clonotype was seen ten or more times. The genes are TRBV6-5 and TRBJ1-1, with unresolved D. Germline loops: CDR1 MNHEY, CDR2 SVGAGI. The CDR3 covers 14 residues. Trimming took 4 bases from V and 5 from J, leaving 14 bases between them. The CDR3 region is CASSLGPIRTEAFF. CDR3 nucleotide sequence: TGTGCCAGCAGTTTAGGCCCGATTAGGACTGAAGCTTTCTTT.

This clonotype was recorded many times. The V call is TRBV7-9, the J call TRBJ1-1; D unclear. The V end lost 5 bases, the J end lost 1 base, and 14 bases lay between the germline ends. This CDR3 contains 15 residues. In germline, CDR1 is SEHNR, CDR2 FQNEAQ (reference sequence). The CDR3 DNA reads as TGTGCCAGCAGCCCACCGTCCACCACGAACACTGAAGCTTTCTTT. It specifies CASSPPSTTNTEAFF. Using reference TRBV7-9 and TRBJ1-1 for the parts outside the CDR3, the full variable domain is DTGVSQNPRHKITKRGQNVTFRCDPISEHNRLYWYRQTLGQGPEFLTYFQNEAQLEKSRLLSDRFSAERPKGSFSTLEIQRTEQGDSAMYLCASSPPSTTNTEAFFGQGTRLTVV.

This clonotype was picked up many times. The rearrangement links TRBV25-1 to TRBJ1-5; possibly TRBD1 for D (6 bases). The length of the CDR3 is 17 residues. V shed 2 bases and J shed 7 bases, with 21 bases lying between them. Germline V CDR1 and CDR2: MGHDK, SYGVNS. The CDR3 loop reads CASSEAALEQGGQPQHF. The CDR3 nucleotides read TGTGCCAGCAGTGAAGCCGCCCTGGAACAGGGAGGACAGCCCCAGCATTTT.

This clonotype was seen many times. This chain connects TRBV12-3 or TRBV12-4 to TRBJ1-1; D is perhaps TRBD1 (6 bases). The CDR3 totals 15 residues. V shed 7 bases and J shed 3 bases, with 18 bases lying between them. In DNA form, the CDR3 reads TGTGCCAGCACAGGGGCATTGGGGGTGTACACTGAAGCTTTCTTT. This translates into CASTGALGVYTEAFF.

Only a few counts were recorded for this clonotype. The chain links TRBV20-1 to TRBJ2-3; 15 bases match TRBD2. The V gene end was trimmed by 4 bases and the J gene end by 5 bases; junction bases not matched to a gene: 10. Germline CDR1 DFQATT, CDR2 SNEGSKA (reference sequence). The CDR3 covers 17 residues. The CDR3 DNA sequence: TGCAGTGCTACCTACACGGGACTAGCGGGGGGTGGAGATACGCAGTATTTT. This codes for CSATYTGLAGGGDTQYF.

This clonotype showed up many times. V usage is TRBV12-3 or TRBV12-4 and J usage is TRBJ2-7, with TRBD1 identical over 9 bases. Unmatched junction bases numbered 9, after V lost 1 base and J lost 5 bases. The CDR3 runs 16 residues. The DNA of the CDR3 is TGTGCCAGCAGTTTAGATGGTACAGGGGGCAACGACGAGCAGTACGTC. Translating gives CASSLDGTGGNDEQYV.

Remarks on this clonotype: A much larger clone differs from this one at a single base, so this may be a read error. This chain joins TRBV6-5 and TRBJ1-1; D ambiguous. The germline CDR1 and CDR2 sequences are MNHEY and SVGAGI. The CDR3 covers 12 residues. CDR3 protein: CVSSYAGFEAFF. CDR3 coding DNA: TGTGTCAGCAGTTATGCCGGGTTTGAAGCTTTCTTT.

This clonotype was observed many times. This chain links TRBV7-8 with TRBJ1-2, with TRBD1 identical over 7 bases. In germline, CDR1 is SGHVS, CDR2 FQNEAQ. Trimming took 6 bases from V and 4 from J; bases not matched to a gene: 2. This CDR3 spans 12 amino acids. The CDR3 DNA reads TGTGCCAGCAGTAGGGGGCTCTATGGCTACACCTTC. Its protein is CASSRGLYGYTF.

This clonotype was seen ten or more times. The chain uses TRBV4-2 and TRBJ2-3; D is possibly TRBD1 or TRBD2 (6 bases each). Trimming left V 0 bases short and J 2 bases short, with 15 bases between. CDR1 and CDR2 from the germline V gene are LGHNA and YNFKEQ. The CDR3 is made up of 17 amino acids. The CDR3 nucleotides read TGTGCCAGCAGCCAAGATGTAGGGGGGTTTAACACAGATACGCAGTATTTT. This encodes CASSQDVGGFNTDTQYF.

This clonotype was recorded at least ten times. DNA for the CDR3: TGTGCCAGCAGCTTGCGGGACAGGGTGACAGATACGCAGTATTTT. Encoded protein: CASSLRDRVTDTQYF. The chain is built from TRBV5-5 and TRBJ2-3; 9 bases agree with TRBD1. CDR1 is SGHKS, CDR2 YYEKEE, per germline (reference sequence). Unmatched junction bases numbered 3, after V lost 1 base and J lost 3 bases. The CDR3 extends over 15 amino acids.

This clonotype was seen ten or more times. V usage is TRBV27 and J usage is TRBJ2-2; maybe TRBD1 (5 bases). The CDR3 has 16 amino acids. Germline CDR1 is MNHEY and CDR2 is SMNVEV (reference sequence). V was shortened by 3 bases and J by 2 bases, with 13 bases between the two germline ends. The CDR3 loop is CASSFSIGVNTGELFF. DNA for the CDR3: TGTGCCAGCAGTTTTAGTATAGGGGTCAACACCGGGGAGCTGTTTTTT.

This clonotype was counted ten times or more. The chain employs TRBV15 and TRBJ1-1; D perhaps matches TRBD1 (6 bases). CDR3 length: 13 residues. The germline V gene encodes CDR1 LNHNV and CDR2 YYDKDF (reference sequence). Trimming took off 0 bases at V and 11 bases at J, with 13 bases between the two ends. Written as DNA, the CDR3 is TGTGCCACCAGCAGAGACCAGGGGCAACGGGCTTTCTTT. Translation: CATSRDQGQRAFF.